This entry lists 8 T cell receptor beta chains sequenced from one sample in a study of coeliac disease. Data came from immunoSEQ multiplex PCR; TCRdb stores just in-frame clones and leaves some out. The profile shows about 7,000 clones, approximately 72% of them singletons. Source material: lamina propria lymphocytes from the gut. These receptors were collected from a man under 40 with celiac disease.

The chain couples TRBV28 to TRBJ2-7; 9 bases agree with TRBD1. This CDR3 is 15 amino acids long. CDR1 MDHEN and CDR2 SYDVKM come from the germline V gene. Trimming at V came to 5 bases and at J to 6 bases, leaving 11 bases not matched to a gene. CDR3 residues: CASSPPGQGFSEQYF. CDR3 in DNA: TGTGCCAGCAGTCCCCCGGGACAGGGCTTTTCCGAGCAGTACTTC.

The CDR3 region has the DNA TGTGCCACCCGAGGGGAGGCCTCGAATGGAGAGCAGTACTTC. Translation: CATRGEASNGEQYF. The chain links TRBV15 to TRBJ2-7, with a possible D match to TRBD2 (6 bases). Germline-derived CDR1 and CDR2 are LNHNV and YYDKDF (reference sequence). V shed 8 bases and J shed 7 bases, with 21 bases lying between them. The CDR3 length is 14 residues.

V and J are TRBV14 and TRBJ1-5; D not certain. CDR1 is SGHDN and CDR2 is FVKESK in the germline V gene. Between the trimmed V and J ends, which lost 3 bases and 4 bases, there was a span of 7 bases. There are 13 residues in the CDR3. The CDR3 nucleotides are TGTGCCAGCAGCCACCGGGAAAATCAGCCCCAGCATTTT. Translated: CASSHRENQPQHF.

This chain links TRBV10-3 with TRBJ1-4, with D possibly matching TRBD1 (5 bases). The germline CDR1 and CDR2 sequences are ENHRY and SYGVKD. The CDR3 extends over 13 amino acids. V was shortened by 10 bases and J by 10 bases, with 19 bases between the two germline ends. The CDR3 DNA follows: TGTGCCACTAGGGACTTGATTGGAGTAAAACTGTTTTTT. Translation: CATRDLIGVKLFF.

The V gene is TRBV10-3, the J gene TRBJ2-2, with 11 bases identical to TRBD2. Germline CDR1 reads ENHRY; CDR2 reads SYGVKD. With 6 bases clipped from V and 7 bases from J, the junction kept 10 bases outside the gene matches. The CDR3 sequence is 16 residues long. The chain's CDR3 is CAISISGRAAVGELFF. CDR3 nucleotides: TGTGCCATCAGCATTAGCGGGAGGGCCGCTGTCGGGGAGCTGTTTTTT.

The chain uses TRBV7-2 and TRBJ2-2, with TRBD1 as a possible D gene (5 bases). Germline CDR1 is SGHTA and CDR2 is FQGNSA. Between the trimmed V and J ends, which lost 5 bases and 1 base, there was a span of 8 bases. There are 14 residues in the CDR3. DNA for the CDR3: TGTGCCAGCAGCCCCACAGGGAACACCGGGGAGCTGTTTTTT. Encoded protein: CASSPTGNTGELFF.

This clone was detected a few times. The chain employs TRBV6-1 and TRBJ1-6; no firm D call. This CDR3 region has 13 residues. Trimming pared 1 base from V and 8 bases from J, leaving 6 bases between. From germline, CDR1 is MNHNS and CDR2 SASEGT. CDR3 sequence (DNA): TGTGCCAGCAGTGAAGGTCTCCATTCACCCCTCCACTTT. Its translation: CASSEGLHSPLHF.

The rearrangement uses TRBV29-1 and TRBJ1-3; TRBD1 matches at 9 bases. V lost 6 bases and J lost 4; bases outside the gene matches: 16. This CDR3 is built from 17 residues. Germline values: CDR1 SQVTM, CDR2 ANQGSEA. The CDR3: CSVRVLPGQGRGNTIYF. CDR3 nucleotides: TGCAGCGTACGTGTCCTACCGGGACAGGGAAGAGGAAACACCATATATTTT.